This TCR beta chain was captured by sequencing in a study of cytomegalovirus exposure and HLA in healthy donors. Across the study: Samples from HLA-typed donors yielded about 85 million unique TCRs in an early data release.

The donors were healthy bone marrow donors. From germline, CDR1 is SGHNT and CDR2 YYREEE (reference sequence). V trimming: 3 bases; J trimming: 0 bases; junction bases outside the gene matches: 6. This CDR3 spans 15 amino acids. The PCR ran on 60 Vbeta and 13 Jbeta primers. Clones were sequenced by immunoSEQ multiplex PCR, and TCRdb holds only the in-frame ones, with some missing. Its clone listing holds 220,000 or so clones. Worth noting for this clone: Its antigen is as yet unknown.

Study findings and constraints: Certain sequence variants were highly shared and formed a cluster, and this cluster was likely a sequencing artifact. A later analysis linked a missense DCLRE1C variant to TCR beta V- and J-gene trimming.

The TCR originated in a girl aged 2-15 years in good health and CMV-seropositive. The genes are TRBV5-4 and TRBJ2-7; 7 bases align to TRBD1. Sequenced input: PBMCs. Written as DNA, the CDR3 is TGTGCCAGCAGCTCCTCCGGGACAGCCTCCTACGAGCAGTACTTC. This sequence encodes CASSSSGTASYEQYF.